This TCR beta chain is drawn from a study of T cell responses to AZD1222 COVID-19 vaccine. With 6 bases clipped from V and 7 bases from J, the junction kept 13 bases outside the gene matches. CDR3 length: 17 amino acids. The germline V gene has CDR1 LGHDT and CDR2 YNNKEL (reference sequence). To note about this clone: Its antigen is unidentified.

General observations from the study: The reported proportion of spike-specific TCRs targeting unmutated variant regions was nearly half. With two AZD1222 doses given, Spike-specific TCR breadth and depth both rose.

Method: immunoSEQ multiplex PCR; TCRdb's copy keeps in-frame clones and lacks some. The sample consists of approximately 85,000 clones, 70% to 90% of them appearing once. V usage is TRBV3-1 (or the pseudogene TRBV3-2) and J usage is TRBJ2-1, with TRBD2 matching 12 bases. The clonotype originates from an adult in good health. Sequencing used peripheral blood, obtained on day 0 of AZD1222 vaccination. CDR3 DNA: TGTGCCAGCAGTCGATACGGGGCTAGCGGGGGGGAAAATGAGCAGTTCTTC. Translating it yields CASSRYGASGGENEQFF.